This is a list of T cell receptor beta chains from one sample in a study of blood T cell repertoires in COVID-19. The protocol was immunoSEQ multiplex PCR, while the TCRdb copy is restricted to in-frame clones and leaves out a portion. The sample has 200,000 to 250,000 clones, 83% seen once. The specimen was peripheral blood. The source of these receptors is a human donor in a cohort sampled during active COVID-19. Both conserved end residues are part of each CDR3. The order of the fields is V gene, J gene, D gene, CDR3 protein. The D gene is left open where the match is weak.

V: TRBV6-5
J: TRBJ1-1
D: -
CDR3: CASNPGGGETEAFF

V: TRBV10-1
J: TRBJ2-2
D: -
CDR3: CASSLQGPDTGELFF

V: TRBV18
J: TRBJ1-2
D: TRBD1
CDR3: CASSPPGQGAQAGYTF

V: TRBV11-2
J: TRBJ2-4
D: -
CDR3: CASSLGGSIAKNIQYF

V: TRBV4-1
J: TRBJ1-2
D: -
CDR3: CASSQVVRGGGYTF

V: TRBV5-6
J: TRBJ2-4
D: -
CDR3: CASSLIGRSNIQYF

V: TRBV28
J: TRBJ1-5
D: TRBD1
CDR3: CASSQGASFLNQPQHF

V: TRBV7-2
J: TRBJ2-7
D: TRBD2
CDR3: CASSPREVVYEQYF

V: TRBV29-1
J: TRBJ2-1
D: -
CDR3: CSVEMGDEQFF

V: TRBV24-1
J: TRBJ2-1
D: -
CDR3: CATSGDSYNEQFF

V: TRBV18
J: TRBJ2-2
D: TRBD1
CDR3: CASSPDRGFAGELFF

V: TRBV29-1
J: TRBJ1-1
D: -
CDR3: CSVGRSVGNTEAFF

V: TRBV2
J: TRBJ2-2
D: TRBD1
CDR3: CASNPDRGYTGELFF

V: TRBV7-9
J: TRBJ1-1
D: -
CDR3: CASSLVVGVGEAFF

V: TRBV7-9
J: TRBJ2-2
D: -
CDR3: CASSLGQDLNTGELFF

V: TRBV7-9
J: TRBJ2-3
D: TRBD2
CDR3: CASSLGSGGPDTQYF

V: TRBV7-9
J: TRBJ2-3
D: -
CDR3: CASSTGRGTSTDTQYF

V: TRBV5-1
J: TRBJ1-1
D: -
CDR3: CASSLSLNTEAFF

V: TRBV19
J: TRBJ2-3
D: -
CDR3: CASSTGQGEGTQYF

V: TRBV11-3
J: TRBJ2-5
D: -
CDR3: CASSLEGTETQYF

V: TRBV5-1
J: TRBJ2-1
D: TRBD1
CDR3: CASSTDRVGNEQFF

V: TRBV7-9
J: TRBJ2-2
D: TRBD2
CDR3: CASSLKGGLVSGELFF

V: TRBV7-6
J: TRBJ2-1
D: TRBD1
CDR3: CASSGGQGATNEQFF

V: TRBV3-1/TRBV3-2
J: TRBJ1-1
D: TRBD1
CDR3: CASSQNAGTGNTEAFF

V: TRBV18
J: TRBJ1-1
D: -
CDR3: CASSPKQGMNTEAFF

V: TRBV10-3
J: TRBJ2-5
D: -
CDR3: CAISDRVMETQYF

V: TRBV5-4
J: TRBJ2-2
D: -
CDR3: CASSPVGHSNTGELFF